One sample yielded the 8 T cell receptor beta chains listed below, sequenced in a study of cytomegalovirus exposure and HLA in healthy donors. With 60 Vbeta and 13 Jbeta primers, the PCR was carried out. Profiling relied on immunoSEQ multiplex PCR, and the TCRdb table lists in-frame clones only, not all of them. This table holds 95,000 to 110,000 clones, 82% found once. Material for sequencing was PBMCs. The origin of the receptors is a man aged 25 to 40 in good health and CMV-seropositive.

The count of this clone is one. This CDR3 reads CASSWLDGGGDTQYF. CDR3 bases: TGTGCCAGCAGCTGGCTCGATGGGGGAGGAGATACGCAGTATTTT. The V gene is TRBV5-5, the J gene TRBJ2-3, with TRBD2 as a possible D gene (6 bases). The length of the CDR3 is 15 residues. The germline V gene has CDR1 SGHKS and CDR2 YYEKEE (reference sequence). Trimming stripped 3 bases from V and 5 bases from J, with 16 bases between.

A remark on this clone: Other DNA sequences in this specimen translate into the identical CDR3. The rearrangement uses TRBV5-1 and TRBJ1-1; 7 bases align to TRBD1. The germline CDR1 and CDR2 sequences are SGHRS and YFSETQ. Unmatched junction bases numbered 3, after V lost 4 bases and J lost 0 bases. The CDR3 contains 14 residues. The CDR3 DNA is TGCGCCAGCAGCCTCGGACAGGTGAACACTGAAGCTTTCTTT. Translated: CASSLGQVNTEAFF.

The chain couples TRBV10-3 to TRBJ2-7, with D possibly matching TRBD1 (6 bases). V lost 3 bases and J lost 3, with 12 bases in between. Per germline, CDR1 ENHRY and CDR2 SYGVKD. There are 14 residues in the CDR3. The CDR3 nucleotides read TGTGCCATCAGTGACTGGGGCAGGGGCTACGAGCAGTACTTC. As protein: CAISDWGRGYEQYF.

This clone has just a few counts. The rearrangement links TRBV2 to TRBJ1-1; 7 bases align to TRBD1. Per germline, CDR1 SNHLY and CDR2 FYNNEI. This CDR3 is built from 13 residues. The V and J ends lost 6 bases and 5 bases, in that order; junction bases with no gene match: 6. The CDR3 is CASSAGGRTEAFF. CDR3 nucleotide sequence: TGTGCCAGCAGCGCAGGGGGTAGAACTGAAGCTTTCTTT. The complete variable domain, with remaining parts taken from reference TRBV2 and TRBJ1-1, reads EPEVTQTPSHQVTQMGQEVILRCVPISNHLYFYWYRQILGQKVEFLVSFYNNEISEKSEIFDDQFSVERPDGSNFTLKIRSTKLEDSAMYFCASSAGGRTEAFFGQGTRLTVV.

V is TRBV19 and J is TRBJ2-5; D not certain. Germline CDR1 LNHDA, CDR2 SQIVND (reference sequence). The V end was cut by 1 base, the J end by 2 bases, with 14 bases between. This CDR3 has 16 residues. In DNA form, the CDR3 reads TGTGCCAGTAGTATAGGGATGGCAGGTATACAAGAGACCCAGTACTTC. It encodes CASSIGMAGIQETQYF.

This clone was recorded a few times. CDR3 coding DNA: TGTGCCAGCAGCAGCGGGACAGGGCCCTACTACGAGCAGTACTTC. This gives the protein CASSSGTGPYYEQYF. The chain couples TRBV27 to TRBJ2-7; 9 bases fit TRBD1. The CDR3 has 15 amino acids. V dropped 6 bases and J dropped 3; count of bases not matched to a gene: 9. Germline CDR1 and CDR2: MNHEY and SMNVEV (reference sequence).

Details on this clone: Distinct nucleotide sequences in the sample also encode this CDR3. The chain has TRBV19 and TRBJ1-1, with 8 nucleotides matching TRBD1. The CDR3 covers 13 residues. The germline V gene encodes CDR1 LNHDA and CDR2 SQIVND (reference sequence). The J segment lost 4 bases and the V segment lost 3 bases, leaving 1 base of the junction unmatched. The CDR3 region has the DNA TGTGCCAGTAGTATTACAGGGGGCACTGAAGCTTTCTTT. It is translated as CASSITGGTEAFF.

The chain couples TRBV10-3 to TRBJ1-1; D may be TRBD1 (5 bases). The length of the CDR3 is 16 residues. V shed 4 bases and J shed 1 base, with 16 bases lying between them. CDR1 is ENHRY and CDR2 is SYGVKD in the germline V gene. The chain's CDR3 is CAISGLGGKQNTEAFF. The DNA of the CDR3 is TGTGCCATCAGTGGACTCGGGGGGAAACAGAACACTGAAGCTTTCTTT.